This TCR beta chain was identified in a study of T cell responses to AZD1222 COVID-19 vaccine. This clone showed up just a few times. Profiled with immunoSEQ multiplex PCR; TCRdb holds only in-frame clones, not every one. The table lists about 80,000 clones, about 85% of them singletons, with roughly a quarter in the top ten. V was cut by 4 bases and J by 0 bases, with 16 bases left in between. Germline V gene sequence: CDR1 MNHNS, CDR2 SASEGT. The CDR3 consists of 17 residues. The rearrangement links TRBV6-1 to TRBJ2-1; D is perhaps TRBD2 (6 bases). The clonotype was recovered from an adult in good health. This material consisted of peripheral blood, taken on day 0 of AZD1222 vaccination. In DNA form, the CDR3 reads TGTGCCAGCAGTGGAAGGAGGGCGGGGAGCTCCTACAATGAGCAGTTCTTC. Protein product: CASSGRRAGSSYNEQFF.